One sample yielded the 16 T cell receptor beta chains listed below, sequenced in a study of graft-versus-host responses after intestinal transplantation. Repertoires were generated with immunoSEQ multiplex PCR, while TCRdb's copy carries only in-frame clones and drops some. In the table there are 20,000 to 25,000 clones, 55% to 65% of which are singletons. Here the sequenced sample was alloreactive CD4+ T cells from a mixed lymphocyte reaction culture, taken before intestinal transplant. Sample subset: CFSE-low proliferating T cells sorted from roughly 6-day pre-transplant mixed lymphocyte reaction (GvH or HvG direction). The receptors were sampled from a human patient who received an intestinal transplant.

This clone has more than one count but fewer than ten. J is TRBJ2-5 and V is TRBV7-2; 13 bases fit TRBD2. Germline values: CDR1 SGHTA, CDR2 FQGNSA. The V and J ends lost 4 bases and 2 bases, in that order; junction bases with no gene match: 4. This CDR3 comprises 16 residues. The CDR3 DNA is TGTGCCAGCAGCTCGAGACTAGCGGGGGGACAAGAGACCCAGTACTTC. Residues: CASSSRLAGGQETQYF.

The V gene is TRBV5-1, the J gene TRBJ1-2; perhaps TRBD1 as D (6 bases). Per germline, CDR1 SGHRS and CDR2 YFSETQ. Deletions cut 4 bases from V and 5 bases from J, with 15 bases between. The CDR3 covers 14 residues. The CDR3 region is CASSLQDSVYGYTF. Here the CDR3 DNA reads TGCGCCAGCAGCCTACAGGACAGCGTATATGGCTACACCTTC.

The chain employs TRBV19 and TRBJ1-2; 9 nucleotides align to TRBD1. V was clipped by 3 bases and J by 8 bases; unmatched bases: 10. In germline, CDR1 is LNHDA, CDR2 SQIVND (reference sequence). The CDR3 contains 15 residues. CDR3 in DNA: TGTGCCAGTAGTATGTTACCGGGACAGGGAAACGGCTACACCTTC. Translating gives CASSMLPGQGNGYTF.

This clone was seen only once. This chain's CDR3 is CASSAWSADTQYF. Here the CDR3 DNA reads TGTGCCAGCAGCGCGTGGTCGGCAGATACGCAGTATTTT. V and J are TRBV9 and TRBJ2-3; D unclear. Trimming removed 3 bases from V and 4 bases from J, with 9 bases in between. Germline assignment: CDR1 SGDLS and CDR2 YYNGEE. The CDR3 contains 13 residues.

This clone has more than one count but fewer than ten. The chain carries TRBV6-6 and TRBJ1-2, with a weak D call TRBD1 (6 bases). CDR1 and CDR2 (germline): MNHNY, SVGAGI (reference sequence). V was cut by 5 bases and J by 8 bases, with 12 bases left in between. There are 12 residues in the CDR3. The CDR3 DNA is TGTGCCAGCAGTCCCACAGGGCCCGGCTACACCTTC. It specifies CASSPTGPGYTF.

V usage is TRBV5-4 and J usage is TRBJ1-2, with a tentative D call TRBD1 (6 bases). The CDR3 has 14 residues. The ends were cut back, 2 bases at V and 3 bases at J, with 11 bases in the middle. Germline V gene lookup returns CDR1 SGHNT and CDR2 YYREEE (reference sequence). CDR3 nucleotide sequence: TGTGCCAGCAGCTTCCCCAGGGGAGACTATGGCTACACCTTC. Translating it yields CASSFPRGDYGYTF.

The rearrangement uses TRBV7-9 and TRBJ1-1; no definite D call. This CDR3 region has 16 residues. Per the germline V gene, CDR1 is SEHNR and CDR2 is FQNEAQ (reference sequence). The ends were cut back, 5 bases at V and 4 bases at J, with 20 bases in the middle. CDR3 nucleotide sequence: TGTGCCAGCAGCCCCCAAGGAGGGCTCCGGGCCACTGAAGCTTTCTTT. As protein: CASSPQGGLRATEAFF.

The CDR3 DNA sequence: TGTGCCAGCAGTGAAAGCCTCACAGGGGGTGAGGAGGCTTTCTTT. It specifies CASSESLTGGEEAFF. V and J are TRBV25-1 and TRBJ1-1, with 8 bases lining up with TRBD1. The germline CDR1 and CDR2 sequences are MGHDK and SYGVNS. This CDR3 is 15 amino acids long. Trimming removed 2 bases from V and 11 bases from J; junction bases left unmatched: 13. Together with reference TRBV25-1 and TRBJ1-1, the CDR3 gives the full variable domain: EADIYQTPRYLVIGTGKKITLECSQTMGHDKMYWYQQDPGMELHLIHYSYGVNSTEKGDLSSESTVSRIRTEHFPLTLESARPSHTSQYLCASSESLTGGEEAFFGQGTRLTVV.

This chain links TRBV2 with TRBJ1-1, with TRBD1 as a possible D gene (5 bases). CDR1 is SNHLY and CDR2 is FYNNEI in the germline V gene. The CDR3 is made up of 14 amino acids. V lost 6 bases and J lost 0, with 11 bases in between. CDR3 sequence (DNA): TGTGCCAGCAGGGGGGGGGTCATGAACACTGAAGCTTTCTTT. Its translation is CASRGGVMNTEAFF.

The chain couples TRBV10-3 to TRBJ2-3; 10 positions agree with TRBD1. J gave up 2 bases and V 5 bases, and 10 bases lay outside the gene matches. CDR1 and CDR2 from the germline V gene are ENHRY and SYGVKD. The CDR3 is 17 residues long. This CDR3 is CAISKTTGGFFTDTQYF. CDR3 DNA sequence: TGTGCCATCAGTAAAACGACAGGGGGCTTCTTCACAGATACGCAGTATTTT.

The CDR3 coding sequence is TGTGCCAGCTCGGACAGGGGACTCTCTGGGGCCAACGTCCTGACTTTC. It translates to CASSDRGLSGANVLTF. V and J are TRBV7-9 and TRBJ2-6; 9 bases are shared with TRBD1. The CDR3 length is 16 residues. The germline gives CDR1 SEHNR, CDR2 FQNEAQ (reference sequence). J was trimmed by 0 bases and V by 8 bases; bases with no gene match: 5.

A few counts support this clone. The chain links TRBV5-3 to TRBJ2-3; D possibly corresponds to TRBD2 (6 bases). TRBV5-3 is an open reading frame, and its role is uncertain. The CDR3 length is 16 residues. Trimming shortened V by 4 bases and J by 6 bases, and 21 bases separated the two germline ends. The DNA of the CDR3 is TGTGCCAGAAGCCCGGGGGACTCCGACATTCGGGATACGCAGTATTTT. Translated: CARSPGDSDIRDTQYF.

CDR3 sequence reads: CASSTDRGRYNEQFF. The CDR3 DNA reads TGTGCCAGCTCTACCGACAGGGGACGTTACAATGAGCAGTTCTTC. The chain employs TRBV18 and TRBJ2-1; 8 nucleotides align to TRBD1. Germline-derived CDR1 and CDR2 are KGHSH and LQKENI. V gave up 6 bases and J gave up 4 bases; unmatched junction bases: 8. This CDR3 region has 15 residues.

The rearrangement links TRBV27 to TRBJ1-5; TRBD1 aligns across 11 bases. V shed 3 bases, J shed 6 bases, and the junction held 4 bases outside the gene matches. The CDR3 runs to 15 residues. Germline CDR1 is MNHEY and CDR2 is SMNVEV (reference sequence). The CDR3 region is CASSFRGQGAQPQHF. For the CDR3, the DNA is TGTGCCAGCAGTTTCCGAGGACAGGGGGCTCAGCCCCAGCATTTT.

The rearrangement joins TRBV18 to TRBJ2-1; 7 nucleotides align to TRBD1. The CDR3 consists of 17 residues. V shed 2 bases and J 0 bases; nucleotides not matched to a gene: 7. From germline, CDR1 is KGHSH and CDR2 LQKENI. The chain's CDR3 is CASSPSTAGGSYNEQFF. As DNA, the CDR3 is TGTGCCAGCTCACCATCTACAGCAGGGGGCTCCTACAATGAGCAGTTCTTC.

The J gene is TRBJ2-7, the V gene TRBV29-1, with 8 positions matching TRBD1. This CDR3 has 13 residues. The V and J ends lost 6 bases and 4 bases, in that order; junction bases with no gene match: 8. Germline CDR1 and CDR2: SQVTM and ANQGSEA. The CDR3 nucleotides read TGCAGCGTAAAGGACAGGGTAGGGTACGAGCAGTACTTC. Translated: CSVKDRVGYEQYF.